These 28 T cell receptor beta chains were sequenced from one sample in a study of blood T cell repertoires in COVID-19. Only in-frame clones appear in the TCRdb table, and some are missing; sequencing was by immunoSEQ multiplex PCR. Here the sample spans roughly 260,000 clones, about 87% being singletons. Sequencing used peripheral blood. These receptors originate from a man aged 55 to 70 who had recovered from COVID-19.

Only a few counts were recorded for this clone. This chain connects TRBV21-1 to TRBJ1-2; the table's D call TRBD1 went unverified against the DNA. TRBV21-1 is an annotated pseudogene. The CDR3 length is 13 residues. The CDR3 DNA reads TGTGCCAGCAGCAAGGGATGGCAGGGTGGCTACACCTTC. The encoded protein is CASSKGWQGGYTF.

V is TRBV11-2 and J is TRBJ2-1, with a weak D call TRBD2 (5 bases). Per germline, CDR1 SGHAT and CDR2 FQNNGV. V lost 2 bases, J lost 8 bases, and 16 bases lay in between. The length of the CDR3 is 15 residues. The CDR3 DNA follows: TGTGCCAGCAGCTTATCTAGCAGGTCGTTCCATGAGCAGTTCTTC. It yields the protein CASSLSSRSFHEQFF.

This sequence joins TRBV24-1 and TRBJ2-5, with D perhaps matching TRBD1 (6 bases). V shed 7 bases and J shed 0 bases, with 8 bases lying between them. This CDR3 has 13 amino acids. CDR1 is KGHDR and CDR2 is SFDVKD in the germline V gene. CDR3 sequence reads: CATRGQYQETQYF. In DNA form, the CDR3 reads TGTGCCACCAGAGGACAGTACCAAGAGACCCAGTACTTC.

A remark on this clone: This sample includes further DNA sequences coding for the same CDR3. This chain links TRBV7-6 with TRBJ2-1; 13 nucleotides match TRBD2. The CDR3 is made up of 16 amino acids. Germline V gene lookup returns CDR1 SGHVS and CDR2 FNYEAQ. V dropped 1 base and J dropped 3; count of bases not matched to a gene: 0. The chain's CDR3 is CASSLGTSGGYNEQFF. The CDR3 coding sequence is TGTGCCAGCAGCTTAGGGACTAGCGGGGGCTACAATGAGCAGTTCTTC. Drawing the rest from reference TRBV7-6 and TRBJ2-1, the complete variable domain is GAGVSQSPRYKVTKRGQDVALRCDPISGHVSLYWYRQALGQGPEFLTYFNYEAQQDKSGLPNDRFSAERPEGSISTLTIQRTEQRDSAMYRCASSLGTSGGYNEQFFGPGTRLTVL.

The chain is built from TRBV2 and TRBJ1-1; D is perhaps TRBD1 (5 bases). This CDR3 has 14 amino acids. V was cut by 6 bases and J by 11 bases, with 22 bases left in between. Looked up from germline, CDR1 is SNHLY and CDR2 is FYNNEI. The CDR3: CASRPGIVGGEAFF. CDR3 in DNA: TGTGCCAGCAGGCCTGGGATTGTGGGGGGGGAGGCTTTCTTT.

As concerns this clone: This sample also contains other DNA sequences that code for the same CDR3. The chain joins TRBV9 to TRBJ2-7; the D is unclear. Deletions cut 0 bases from V and 3 bases from J, with 7 bases between. CDR3 length: 13 residues. Per the germline V gene, CDR1 is SGDLS and CDR2 is YYNGEE. The CDR3 spells CASSVAPLYEQYF. CDR3 in DNA: TGTGCCAGCAGCGTAGCCCCACTCTACGAGCAGTACTTC.

The CDR3 is CASSLTGASTGELFF. The CDR3 nucleotides are TGTGCCAGCAGCTTGACAGGGGCGAGCACCGGGGAGCTGTTTTTT. This sequence joins TRBV7-8 and TRBJ2-2, with TRBD1 identical over 8 bases. This CDR3 region has 15 residues. Germline lookup yields CDR1 SGHVS and CDR2 FQNEAQ. The V gene end was trimmed by 3 bases and the J gene end by 4 bases; junction bases not matched to a gene: 4.

V and J are TRBV11-1 and TRBJ2-1; the D gene is possibly TRBD1 (6 bases). Trimming took 2 bases from V and 15 from J, leaving 17 bases between them. The CDR3 is made up of 13 amino acids. Germline V gives CDR1 SGHAT, CDR2 FQDESV (reference sequence). The CDR3 loop is CASSLKQGLSRFF. The DNA of the CDR3 is TGTGCCAGCAGCTTAAAACAGGGCCTAAGCAGGTTCTTC.

This chain connects TRBV19 to TRBJ2-5, with TRBD1 matching 9 bases. Unmatched junction bases numbered 4, after V lost 3 bases and J lost 2 bases. Germline lookup yields CDR1 LNHDA and CDR2 SQIVND (reference sequence). CDR3 size: 15 residues. The CDR3, as DNA: TGTGCCAGTAGTATTGGGACAGGGAATCAAGAGACCCAGTACTTC. This codes for CASSIGTGNQETQYF.

This clone was seen a single time. The chain is built from TRBV12-3 or TRBV12-4 and TRBJ2-5; D unclear. V lost 5 bases and J 3 bases, leaving 4 bases between the germline ends. The CDR3 is 11 residues long. The CDR3 DNA is TGTGCCAGCAGTCCTAAAGAGACCCAGTACTTC. Amino acid sequence: CASSPKETQYF.

The J gene is TRBJ2-7, the V gene TRBV12-3 or TRBV12-4; tentative D call: TRBD2 (5 bases). Deletions cut 2 bases from V and 2 bases from J, with 7 bases between. CDR3 length: 13 amino acids. The CDR3 bases are TGTGCCAGCAGTTTATCCGGGACCTACGAGCAGTACTTC. As protein: CASSLSGTYEQYF.

The V gene is TRBV14, the J gene TRBJ2-7, with 8 bases identical to TRBD1. Germline trimming cut 0 bases from V and 4 bases from J; bases unmatched to any gene: 5. The CDR3 spans 15 residues. CDR1 and CDR2 from the germline V gene are SGHDN and FVKESK. CDR3 sequence reads: CASSQDAGGWYEQYF. DNA for the CDR3: TGTGCCAGCAGCCAAGATGCAGGGGGCTGGTACGAGCAGTACTTC.

The chain employs TRBV4-1 and TRBJ1-2; possibly TRBD1 for D (6 bases). CDR3 size: 15 residues. Germline CDR1 reads MGHRA; CDR2 reads YSYEKL. Trimming took 0 bases from V and 4 from J, leaving 12 bases between them. The CDR3 region has the DNA TGCGCCAGCAGCCAAGATCTGAGGGGGAGCTATGGCTACACCTTC. It specifies CASSQDLRGSYGYTF.

The chain recombines TRBV15 with TRBJ1-5; 7 bases line up with TRBD1. The CDR3 runs 17 residues. Per the germline V gene, CDR1 is LNHNV and CDR2 is YYDKDF (reference sequence). With 4 bases clipped from V and 0 bases from J, the junction kept 9 bases outside the gene matches. The CDR3 bases are TGTGCCACCAGCACCCGGACAGGACAATATAGCAATCAGCCCCAGCATTTT. It yields the protein CATSTRTGQYSNQPQHF.

V usage is TRBV13 and J usage is TRBJ2-1; 13 bases are shared with TRBD2. Germline V lookup: CDR1 PRHDT, CDR2 FYEKMQ (reference sequence). This CDR3 contains 18 residues. Trimming cost V 4 bases and J 5 bases; bases outside gene matches: 11. This CDR3 reads CASSSLRGTSGVNNEQFF. For the CDR3, the DNA is TGTGCCAGCAGCTCACTCCGGGGGACTAGCGGGGTGAACAATGAGCAGTTCTTC.

The J gene is TRBJ2-7, the V gene TRBV7-8; no reliable D call. Germline CDR1 SGHVS, CDR2 FQNEAQ. Trimming cost V 3 bases and J 0 bases, with 6 bases left between them. The CDR3 is 13 residues long. The CDR3 DNA follows: TGTGCCAGCAGCTTTGCCAGCTCCTACGAGCAGTACTTC. Its protein is CASSFASSYEQYF.

CDR3 DNA: TGCGCCAGCAGCAGGGAACAGGGTATAAAGAACACTGAAGCTTTCTTT. This translates into CASSREQGIKNTEAFF. V usage is TRBV5-1 and J usage is TRBJ1-1; D perhaps matches TRBD1 (6 bases). Trimming pared 4 bases from V and 1 base from J, leaving 17 bases between. The CDR3 is 16 amino acids. The V gene's germline CDR1 is SGHRS and CDR2 YFSETQ.

This clone is a singleton in its sample. J is TRBJ2-7 and V is TRBV9; 10 bases match TRBD2. With 6 bases clipped from V and 7 bases from J, the junction kept 10 bases outside the gene matches. The CDR3 loop spans 14 amino acids. CDR1 is SGDLS, CDR2 YYNGEE, per germline. The CDR3 bases are TGTGCCAGCAACCCTAGCGGGGGCTGGGGGGAGCAGTACTTC. Translated: CASNPSGGWGEQYF. Drawing the rest from reference TRBV9 and TRBJ2-7, the complete variable domain is DSGVTQTPKHLITATGQRVTLRCSPRSGDLSVYWYQQSLDQGLQFLIQYYNGEERAKGNILERFSAQQFPDLHSELNLSSLELGDSALYFCASNPSGGWGEQYFGPGTRLTVT.

The genes are TRBV14 and TRBJ1-6; perhaps TRBD1 as D (5 bases). CDR3 length: 14 residues. The germline V gene encodes CDR1 SGHDN and CDR2 FVKESK. Deletions cut 4 bases from V and 4 bases from J, with 8 bases between. The CDR3 DNA reads TGTGCCAGCAGCCCAGGGACTTATAATTCACCCCTCCACTTT. Its protein is CASSPGTYNSPLHF.

CDR3 in DNA: TGTGCCAGCTCTAGGGGGGGCCAAGAGACCCAGTACTTC. Its translation: CASSRGGQETQYF. The chain uses TRBV2 and TRBJ2-5; weak D call: TRBD2 (7 bases). The CDR3 is 13 amino acids. Trimming cost V 8 bases and J 1 base, with 11 bases left between them. Germline CDR1 is SNHLY and CDR2 is FYNNEI. The variable domain in full, with the rest retrieved from reference TRBV2 and TRBJ2-5, is EPEVTQTPSHQVTQMGQEVILRCVPISNHLYFYWYRQILGQKVEFLVSFYNNEISEKSEIFDDQFSVERPDGSNFTLKIRSTKLEDSAMYFCASSRGGQETQYFGPGTRLLVL.

The genes are TRBV2 and TRBJ2-2; TRBD1 is a possible D gene (6 bases). CDR3 length: 14 amino acids. Germline V CDR1 and CDR2: SNHLY, FYNNEI. Deletions cut 6 bases from V and 1 base from J, with 9 bases between. CDR3 residues: CASRMTGNTGELFF. CDR3 bases: TGTGCCAGCAGAATGACAGGGAACACCGGGGAGCTGTTTTTT. Using reference TRBV2 and TRBJ2-2 for the parts outside the CDR3, the full variable domain is EPEVTQTPSHQVTQMGQEVILRCVPISNHLYFYWYRQILGQKVEFLVSFYNNEISEKSEIFDDQFSVERPDGSNFTLKIRSTKLEDSAMYFCASRMTGNTGELFFGEGSRLTVL.

This sequence joins TRBV21-1 and TRBJ2-5; the D call TRBD1 from the table was never checked on the DNA. TRBV21-1 is assigned pseudogene status. This CDR3 is 16 amino acids long. The CDR3 nucleotides are TGTGCCAGCAGCACTCGGGACAGGGGAGAGGGAGAGACCCAGTACTTC. It yields the protein CASSTRDRGEGETQYF.

The CDR3 DNA is TGTGCCAGCAGCAATGGACAGGGGAACACTGAAGCTTTCTTT. The encoded protein is CASSNGQGNTEAFF. The genes are TRBV2 and TRBJ1-1, with 8 bases fitting TRBD1. Trimming took 6 bases from V and 1 from J; bases not matched to a gene: 4. The CDR3 contains 14 residues. Looked up from germline, CDR1 is SNHLY and CDR2 is FYNNEI.

This rearrangement joins TRBV6-2 or TRBV6-3 to TRBJ1-6; 12 nucleotides match TRBD1. Germline V gene lookup returns CDR1 MNHEY and CDR2 SVGEGT. V trimming: 6 bases; J trimming: 10 bases; junction bases outside the gene matches: 7. This CDR3 comprises 15 residues. The DNA for the CDR3 is TGTGCCAGCAGCTCTGCCGGGACAGGGGGCTCACCCCTCCACTTT. Amino acids: CASSSAGTGGSPLHF.

In nucleotides, the CDR3 is TGCAGCGTCAGGGCAGGAAACACCATATATTTT. Translated, it gives CSVRAGNTIYF. The V call is TRBV29-1, the J call TRBJ1-3, with a possible D match to TRBD1 (5 bases). V gave up 6 bases and J gave up 4 bases, with 7 bases separating them. Germline assignment: CDR1 SQVTM and CDR2 ANQGSEA. The CDR3 spans 11 residues.

The chain joins TRBV6-6 to TRBJ2-1, with a weak D call TRBD1 (6 bases). V was trimmed by 6 bases and J by 4 bases, leaving 13 bases between them. There are 14 residues in the CDR3. Looked up from germline, CDR1 is MNHNY and CDR2 is SVGAGI (reference sequence). CDR3 sequence reads: CASRTGGIYNEQFF. In DNA form, the CDR3 reads TGTGCCAGCAGGACAGGCGGAATTTACAATGAGCAGTTCTTC.

The chain uses TRBV27 and TRBJ2-2, with 8 bases identical to TRBD1. The CDR3 extends over 16 amino acids. V dropped 2 bases and J dropped 4; count of bases not matched to a gene: 6. Germline V gene lookup returns CDR1 MNHEY and CDR2 SMNVEV (reference sequence). The CDR3 reads CASSLRQGAGTGELFF. The CDR3 DNA sequence: TGTGCCAGCAGTTTACGGCAGGGGGCTGGCACCGGGGAGCTGTTTTTT.

J is TRBJ2-5 and V is TRBV5-1; 8 positions agree with TRBD2. The CDR3 has 17 residues. Germline CDR1 is SGHRS and CDR2 is YFSETQ. The V and J ends lost 0 bases and 1 base, in that order; junction bases with no gene match: 8. CDR3 DNA sequence: TGCGCCAGCAGCTTGGATGGGCGGGGGGCATCCCAAGAGACCCAGTACTTC. Amino acid sequence: CASSLDGRGASQETQYF. The full variable domain, its missing parts supplied by reference TRBV5-1 and TRBJ2-5, is KAGVTQTPRYLIKTRGQQVTLSCSPISGHRSVSWYQQTPGQGLQFLFEYFSETQRNKGNFPGRFSGRQFSNSRSEMNVSTLELGDSALYLCASSLDGRGASQETQYFGPGTRLLVL.